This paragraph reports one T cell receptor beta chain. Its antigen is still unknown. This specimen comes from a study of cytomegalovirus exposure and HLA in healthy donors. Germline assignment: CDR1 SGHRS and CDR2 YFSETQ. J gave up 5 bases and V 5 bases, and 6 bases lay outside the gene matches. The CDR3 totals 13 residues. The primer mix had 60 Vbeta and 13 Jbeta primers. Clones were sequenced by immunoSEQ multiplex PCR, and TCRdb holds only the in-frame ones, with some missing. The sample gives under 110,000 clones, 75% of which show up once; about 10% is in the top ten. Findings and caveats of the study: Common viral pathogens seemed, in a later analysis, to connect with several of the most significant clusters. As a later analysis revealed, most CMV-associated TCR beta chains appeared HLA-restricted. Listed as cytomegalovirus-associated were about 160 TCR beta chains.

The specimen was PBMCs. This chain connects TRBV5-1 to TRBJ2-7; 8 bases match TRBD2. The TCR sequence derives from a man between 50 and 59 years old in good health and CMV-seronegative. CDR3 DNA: TGCGCCAGCAGTAGGAGCGGGGGTGACGAGCAGTACTTC. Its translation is CASSRSGGDEQYF.